What follows describes a single TCR beta chain. What this receptor recognizes is not known. No base quality values were provided; no much bigger clone lies one nucleotide off. The immunoSEQ Assay, a bias-controlled multiplex PCR, was used to amplify TCRbeta CDR3 regions from genomic DNA. For the original study's pipeline: Within the assay, amplification of reference gene primers was used to estimate how many nucleated cells each sample contained. To quantify the absolute abundance of each unique TCRbeta CDR3 rearrangement, sequence reads were collapsed and filtered. For each sample, productive Simpson clonality was calculated as the square root of Simpson's diversity index across productive rearrangements. In TCRdb, the immuneACCESS table is reduced to in-frame sequences with V and J assigned. These tables do not hold every clone; where another copy was compared, an unresolved V gene accounts for under half, and the others remain unexplained. For V, J and clone size, that table is used; D and trimming come from the DNA. The sample has about 160,000 clones on record, approximately 80% of them singletons. The top ten constitute 10% to 15% of the sample.

The CDR3, cysteine through phenylalanine, is 14 amino acids long. Kept here is only the CDR3 DNA, which spans 42 bases and is read in frame from base 1. CDR1 and CDR2 were assigned from the germline V gene as MNHNS and SASEGT. V lost 3 bases and J lost 7 bases; the stretch between them is 13 bases long. The data originate from a study of blood T cell repertoires in COVID-19 (dated by TCRdb to about 2020). Context from the whole study: Samples from collaborators originated in the United States, Italy and Spain and spanned both the acute and convalescent phases of COVID-19. The material from the prospective study consisted of cDNA or gDNA derived from T cells, B-cell-depleted T cells, or PBMCs. Subjects who had been exposed to COVID-19, were actively infected with it, or had recovered from it provided the deeply sampled blood TCRbeta repertoires that made up the dataset. The repertoires were made available in a free public database intended to serve as a resource for research on the immune response to SARS-CoV-2. The samples were drawn from two sources: the first 160 participants of the ongoing ImmuneRACE study, and 1,200 or so subjects contributed by 6 global collaborators. The sample metadata nearly always contained a de-identified subject ID, COVID-19 status, age in years and sex. HLA class I and class II types, where available, came from metadata supplied by the sample provider rather than from assay-based typing.

A second Seattle source provided samples from volunteer blood donors who had recovered from COVID-19. The collaborating institutions used their own protocols to collect whole blood in K2EDTA tubes. For TCRbeta analysis, collaborator samples were shipped as frozen whole blood, as isolated PBMCs, or as DNA extracted from either sample type. What the work shows at the level of the full study, not this receptor alone: The amount of clinical and demographic metadata varied by source and participant and was provided uncurated.

This chain is built from TRBV6-1 and TRBJ2-1, with TRBD1 as a weak D call on 6 bases. This clonotype originated in a man between 65 and 85 years old who had recovered from COVID-19. Sequencing was carried out using peripheral blood. The CDR3 reads CASSEAGVGNEQFF. The sequence in DNA is TGTGCCAGCAGTGAGGCAGGGGTTGGGAATGAGCAGTTCTTC.